These 5 T cell receptor beta chains originate from one sample sequenced in a study of T cell changes during pregnancy in multiple sclerosis. Profiling relied on immunoSEQ multiplex PCR, and the TCRdb table lists in-frame clones only, not all of them. The sample consists of tens of thousands of clones, approximately 92% of them appearing once. The specimen was peripheral blood, collected in the second trimester of pregnancy. All receptors derive from a female donor in good health, enrolled as a control in a pregnancy study.

The chain links TRBV5-1 to TRBJ2-3, with TRBD2 identical over 9 bases. Germline assignment: CDR1 SGHRS and CDR2 YFSETQ. The junction had 6 bases not matched to a gene; V was cut back by 1 base and J by 3 bases. The CDR3 is 16 amino acids. In DNA form, the CDR3 reads TGCGCCAGCAGCTTGTATGGCGGGGGGGCAACAGATACGCAGTATTTT. Protein sequence: CASSLYGGGATDTQYF. Combining the CDR3 with reference TRBV5-1 and TRBJ2-3 gives the whole variable domain KAGVTQTPRYLIKTRGQQVTLSCSPISGHRSVSWYQQTPGQGLQFLFEYFSETQRNKGNFPGRFSGRQFSNSRSEMNVSTLELGDSALYLCASSLYGGGATDTQYFGPGTRLTVL.

The chain couples TRBV18 to TRBJ2-7, with D possibly being TRBD2 (6 bases). Germline V gene lookup returns CDR1 KGHSH and CDR2 LQKENI. The CDR3 is 15 amino acids. The germline V and J ends were trimmed by 3 bases and 4 bases, with 16 bases remaining between them. CDR3 bases: TGTGCCAGCTCACCGGTCTTGGCGGGGATTTACGAGCAGTACTTC. It encodes CASSPVLAGIYEQYF.

The chain links TRBV6-1 to TRBJ1-4; 8 bases agree with TRBD1. Germline values: CDR1 MNHNS, CDR2 SASEGT. V was pared by 3 bases and J by 3 bases, with 3 bases of the junction left unmatched. This CDR3 spans 15 amino acids. This CDR3 is CASSEDRAANEKLFF. The CDR3 nucleotides read TGTGCCAGCAGTGAGGACAGGGCGGCTAATGAAAAACTGTTTTTT.

The rearrangement links TRBV27 to TRBJ1-6, with 8 nucleotides matching TRBD1. CDR3 size: 16 residues. Trimming cost V 4 bases and J 10 bases; bases outside gene matches: 12. In germline, CDR1 is MNHEY, CDR2 SMNVEV (reference sequence). As DNA, the CDR3 is TGTGCCAGCAGTTCCCGACAGGGGCGCTTCGGATCACCCCTCCACTTT. It translates to CASSSRQGRFGSPLHF.

The chain is built from TRBV7-2 and TRBJ1-2; D is ambiguous. CDR1 is SGHTA, CDR2 FQGNSA, per germline. V shed 3 bases and J shed 4 bases, with 6 bases lying between them. The length of the CDR3 is 12 residues. CDR3 loop: CASSFPVYGYTF. DNA for the CDR3: TGTGCCAGCAGCTTCCCGGTCTATGGCTACACCTTC. The full variable domain, its missing parts supplied by reference TRBV7-2 and TRBJ1-2, is GAGVSQSPSNKVTEKGKDVELRCDPISGHTALYWYRQSLGQGLEFLIYFQGNSAPDKSGLPSDRFSAERTGGSVSTLTIQRTQQEDSAVYLCASSFPVYGYTFGSGTRLTVV.